Detailed here is one T cell receptor beta chain. V lost 1 base to trimming and J lost 3 bases, with 7 bases between them. The CDR3 runs 13 residues. Germline V gene lookup returns CDR1 SGHKS and CDR2 YYEKEE (reference sequence). This entry is derived from a study of blood T cell repertoires in COVID-19. Study-wide background: The samples span acute and convalescent COVID-19 from the United States, Italy and Spain.

Source study methods: Reference gene primers were amplified, and this amplification served to estimate nucleated cell counts. Using immunoSEQ multiplex PCR, the repertoire was profiled, and TCRdb retains in-frame clones only, with some absent. V, J and clone size are taken as reported in that table, and D and trimming were inferred from the DNA itself. Of roughly 500,000 clones listed, roughly 88% were seen once; the top ten hold 1.8%. What was sequenced was PBMCs or T cells enriched from blood (not recorded which). This receptor was obtained from a middle-aged woman who had recovered from COVID-19. V usage is TRBV5-5 and J usage is TRBJ1-2; D is perhaps TRBD1 (5 bases). The CDR3 spells CASSLRGDYGYTF. The CDR3 DNA sequence: TGTGCCAGCAGCTTGAGGGGCGACTATGGCTACACCTTC.